The 21 T cell receptor beta chains presented below share a single source sample, sequenced in a study of response to subunit inactivated influenza vaccine. TCRdb ran MiXCR on the RT-PCR reads and lists one entry per CDR3 protein. This repertoire shows hundreds of thousands of distinct CDR3 sequences, more than 10% found once; its top ten account for approximately 8.4%. Here the sequenced sample was non-naive T cells sorted from PBMCs, taken less than 15 days before vaccination. All receptors derive from a man aged 45-65 years who received an inactivated influenza vaccine.

This clonotype was recorded many times. The V gene is TRBV7-9, the J gene TRBJ1-2; possible D gene TRBD1, 5 bases. CDR3 length equals 13 residues. Germline V CDR1 and CDR2: SEHNR, FQNEAQ (reference sequence). V lost 8 bases and J lost 4, with 14 bases in between. CDR3 nucleotide sequence: TGTGCCAGCGGCCGAGCCGGGACCTATGGCTACACCTTC. Protein sequence: CASGRAGTYGYTF.

This clonotype has only one observation. The chain recombines TRBV9 with TRBJ2-1; D is perhaps TRBD2 (5 bases). The germline CDR1 and CDR2 sequences are SGDLS and YYNGEE. Trimming shortened V by 0 bases and J by 2 bases, and 9 bases separated the two germline ends. The CDR3 is 15 amino acids. CDR3 in DNA: TGTGCCAGCAGCGTAGCGGCGGGTCCCTACAATGAGCAGTTCTTC. Translated, it gives CASSVAAGPYNEQFF.

The chain joins TRBV20-1 to TRBJ1-5, with 12 bases aligning to TRBD1. CDR1 DFQATT and CDR2 SNEGSKA come from the germline V gene (reference sequence). V dropped 0 bases and J dropped 7; count of bases not matched to a gene: 7. The length of the CDR3 is 16 residues. CDR3 amino acids: CSARDGTGGSKQPQHF. The CDR3 nucleotides read TGCAGTGCTAGAGATGGGACAGGGGGCTCCAAACAGCCCCAGCATTTT.

The chain uses TRBV7-2 and TRBJ2-3; no reliable D call. Trimming stripped 3 bases from V and 2 bases from J, with 12 bases between. The CDR3 has 15 residues. Germline V lookup: CDR1 SGHTA, CDR2 FQGNSA. CDR3 sequence (DNA): TGTGCCAGCAGCTTCGGATTAGGAAACACAGATACGCAGTATTTT. Translating gives CASSFGLGNTDTQYF.

This clonotype has at least ten counts. At one of its ends the junction is not consistent with the germline gene, which may arise from a read error. The chain combines TRBV29-1 with TRBJ2-7; D possibly corresponds to TRBD1 (6 bases). From germline, CDR1 is SQVTM and CDR2 ANQGSEA. CDR3 length: 13 residues. Written as DNA, the CDR3 is TGCAGCGTGGAGGCAGGGGCTACCTACGGGCAGTACTTC. Translation: CSVEAGATYGQYF.

This chain links TRBV12-3 or TRBV12-4 with TRBJ1-4; D remains unclear. The CDR3 loop spans 11 amino acids. V was pared by 5 bases and J by 15 bases, with 13 bases between. Here the CDR3 reads CASSKTGPVFF. The CDR3 coding sequence is TGTGCCAGCAGTAAGACCGGGCCCGTGTTTTTT.

The chain carries TRBV11-3 and TRBJ2-7; D unclear. Germline V gene data show CDR1 as SGHNT and CDR2 as YENEEA. The CDR3 runs to 13 residues. Between the trimmed V and J ends, which lost 2 bases and 3 bases, there was a span of 8 bases. In DNA, the CDR3 is TGTGCCAGCAGCTTATTGGACGGCTACGAGCAGTACTTC. Its protein product is CASSLLDGYEQYF.

The CDR3 region has the DNA TGCAGTGCTAGGGGGGCGCTAGATACGCAGTATTTT. As protein: CSARGALDTQYF. The gene calls are TRBV20-1 and TRBJ2-3; D possibly corresponds to TRBD1 (6 bases). The CDR3 has 12 amino acids. Trimming removed 3 bases from V and 5 bases from J, with 9 bases in between. Germline values: CDR1 DFQATT, CDR2 SNEGSKA (reference sequence).

This clonotype was seen more than once but under ten times. The chain combines TRBV24-1 with TRBJ1-5, with D perhaps TRBD1 (6 bases). The CDR3 has 14 amino acids. Germline CDR1 reads KGHDR; CDR2 reads SFDVKD. Trimming stripped 4 bases from V and 5 bases from J, with 11 bases between. The CDR3 is CATSEGRTDQPQHF. The CDR3 region has the DNA TGTGCCACCAGTGAGGGCCGGACAGATCAGCCCCAGCATTTT.

This clonotype occurred many times. V usage is TRBV4-1 and J usage is TRBJ2-7; 13 bases are shared with TRBD2. The germline CDR1 and CDR2 sequences are MGHRA and YSYEKL. The CDR3 runs 16 residues. Unmatched junction bases numbered 4, after V lost 2 bases and J lost 3 bases. DNA for the CDR3: TGCGCCAGCAGCCAAAAGACTAGCGGGGGGATCTACGAGCAGTACTTC. Its translation is CASSQKTSGGIYEQYF.

This clonotype was detected many times. The chain has TRBV12-3 or TRBV12-4 and TRBJ2-5; 10 nucleotides line up with TRBD2. This CDR3 comprises 14 residues. Trimming took 6 bases from V and 5 from J; bases not matched to a gene: 6. The CDR3 DNA reads TGTGCCAGCAGGGCTAGCGGGAGATGGGAGACCCAGTACTTC. Residues: CASRASGRWETQYF.

The chain links TRBV29-1 to TRBJ2-2, with D hard to call. Trimming cost V 7 bases and J 2 bases, with 5 bases left between them. This CDR3 has 11 amino acids. CDR1 SQVTM and CDR2 ANQGSEA come from the germline V gene. For the CDR3, the DNA is TGCAGCGGGTCAAACACCGGGGAGCTGTTTTTT. Its translation is CSGSNTGELFF.

This clonotype was observed at least ten times. The chain has TRBV3-1 and TRBJ1-2; tentative D call: TRBD1 (6 bases). Germline lookup yields CDR1 LGHDT and CDR2 YNNKEL (reference sequence). The CDR3 has 13 residues. The ends were cut back, 1 base at V and 7 bases at J, with 10 bases in the middle. Here the CDR3 DNA reads TGTGCCAGCAGCCAAGGCAGGGGCGCTGGCTACACCTTC. Encoded protein: CASSQGRGAGYTF.

This sequence joins TRBV20-1 and TRBJ2-7, with 11 bases matching TRBD2. With V trimmed by 1 base and J by 3 bases, 8 bases remained unmatched. The CDR3 extends over 16 amino acids. Germline V CDR1 and CDR2: DFQATT, SNEGSKA (reference sequence). The CDR3 sequence: CSARAYLAGGGYEQYF. The CDR3 region has the DNA TGCAGTGCTAGAGCGTATTTAGCGGGAGGGGGCTACGAGCAGTACTTC.

This clonotype appeared many times. The chain has TRBV28 and TRBJ2-3; TRBD1 aligns across 7 bases. Germline CDR1 is MDHEN and CDR2 is SYDVKM. The CDR3 contains 15 residues. Trimming took 4 bases from V and 1 from J; bases not matched to a gene: 5. CDR3 sequence (DNA): TGTGCCAGCAGTTCAAGACAGGGAGGCACAGATACGCAGTATTTT. It is translated as CASSSRQGGTDTQYF.

The chain carries TRBV6-5 and TRBJ2-7; no definite D call. The CDR3 contains 14 residues. V lost 0 bases to trimming and J lost 0 bases, with 6 bases between them. Germline CDR1 is MNHEY and CDR2 is SVGAGI. CDR3 DNA: TGTGCCAGCAGTTACTCGTGGAGCTCCTACGAGCAGTACTTC. Encoded protein: CASSYSWSSYEQYF.

This clonotype was recorded a few times. J is TRBJ2-7 and V is TRBV10-3; the D call may be TRBD1 or TRBD2 (5 bases each). CDR1 is ENHRY, CDR2 SYGVKD, per germline. V lost 5 bases to trimming and J lost 3 bases, with 17 bases between them. The CDR3 is 15 residues long. This chain's CDR3 is CAISWGLRDGYEQYF. The CDR3 DNA reads TGTGCCATCAGTTGGGGTCTCCGGGACGGCTACGAGCAGTACTTC.

This clonotype was observed a few times. This chain links TRBV24-1 with TRBJ1-5; tentatively, D is TRBD1 (5 bases). The germline V and J ends were trimmed by 3 bases and 0 bases, with 11 bases remaining between them. The CDR3 has 16 residues. The germline V gene has CDR1 KGHDR and CDR2 SFDVKD. The CDR3 DNA sequence: TGTGCCACCAGTGATCCTGGGACGGATAGCAATCAGCCCCAGCATTTT. Encoded protein: CATSDPGTDSNQPQHF.

The rearrangement joins TRBV29-1 to TRBJ2-1; no clear D gene. This CDR3 spans 13 amino acids. Between the trimmed V and J ends, which lost 3 bases and 2 bases, there was a span of 8 bases. Germline V CDR1 and CDR2: SQVTM, ANQGSEA. DNA for the CDR3: TGCAGCGTTGAGTATAAAACCTACAATGAGCAGTTCTTC. Protein sequence: CSVEYKTYNEQFF.

The chain employs TRBV4-2 and TRBJ1-4; D remains unclear. The CDR3 consists of 17 residues. Germline V gene lookup returns CDR1 LGHNA and CDR2 YNFKEQ. The V and J ends lost 0 bases and 8 bases respectively, with 19 bases between them. CDR3 region: CASSQDPSGIGAEKLFF. As DNA, the CDR3 is TGTGCCAGCAGCCAAGATCCTTCGGGGATAGGTGCGGAAAAACTGTTTTTT.

The J gene is TRBJ1-1, the V gene TRBV10-3; possible D gene TRBD1, 5 bases. V was clipped by 8 bases and J by 1 base, with 8 bases between them. The germline V gene has CDR1 ENHRY and CDR2 SYGVKD. The CDR3 covers 12 residues. This CDR3 is CAIGDRNTEAFF. The DNA of the CDR3 is TGTGCCATCGGAGACAGGAACACTGAAGCTTTCTTT.